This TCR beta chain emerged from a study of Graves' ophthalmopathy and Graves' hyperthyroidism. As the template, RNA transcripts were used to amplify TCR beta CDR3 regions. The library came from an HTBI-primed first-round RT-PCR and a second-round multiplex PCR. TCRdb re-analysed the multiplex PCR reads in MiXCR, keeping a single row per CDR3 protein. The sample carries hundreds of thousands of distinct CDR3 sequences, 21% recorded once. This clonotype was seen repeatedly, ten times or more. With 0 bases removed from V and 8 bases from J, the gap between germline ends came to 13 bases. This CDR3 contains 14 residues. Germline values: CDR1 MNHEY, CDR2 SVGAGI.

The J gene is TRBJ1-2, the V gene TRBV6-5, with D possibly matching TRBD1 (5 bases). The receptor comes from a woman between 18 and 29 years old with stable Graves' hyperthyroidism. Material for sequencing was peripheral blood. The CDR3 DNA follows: TGTGCCAGCAGTTACTCTGGCAGGGCAGACGGCTACACCTTC. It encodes CASSYSGRADGYTF.